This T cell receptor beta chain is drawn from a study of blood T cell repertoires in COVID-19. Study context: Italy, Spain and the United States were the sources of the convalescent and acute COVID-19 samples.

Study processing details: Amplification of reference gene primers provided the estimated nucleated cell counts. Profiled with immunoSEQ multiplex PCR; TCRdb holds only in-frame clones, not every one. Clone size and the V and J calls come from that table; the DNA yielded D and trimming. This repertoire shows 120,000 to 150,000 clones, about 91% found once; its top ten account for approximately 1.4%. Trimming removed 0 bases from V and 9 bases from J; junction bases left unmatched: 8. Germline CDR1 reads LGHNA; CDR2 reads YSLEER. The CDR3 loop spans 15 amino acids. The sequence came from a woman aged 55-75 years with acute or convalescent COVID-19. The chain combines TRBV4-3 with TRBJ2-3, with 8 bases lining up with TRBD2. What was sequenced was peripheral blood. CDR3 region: CASSQDWTTGGTQYF. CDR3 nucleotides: TGCGCCAGCAGCCAAGATTGGACCACGGGAGGGACGCAGTATTTT.